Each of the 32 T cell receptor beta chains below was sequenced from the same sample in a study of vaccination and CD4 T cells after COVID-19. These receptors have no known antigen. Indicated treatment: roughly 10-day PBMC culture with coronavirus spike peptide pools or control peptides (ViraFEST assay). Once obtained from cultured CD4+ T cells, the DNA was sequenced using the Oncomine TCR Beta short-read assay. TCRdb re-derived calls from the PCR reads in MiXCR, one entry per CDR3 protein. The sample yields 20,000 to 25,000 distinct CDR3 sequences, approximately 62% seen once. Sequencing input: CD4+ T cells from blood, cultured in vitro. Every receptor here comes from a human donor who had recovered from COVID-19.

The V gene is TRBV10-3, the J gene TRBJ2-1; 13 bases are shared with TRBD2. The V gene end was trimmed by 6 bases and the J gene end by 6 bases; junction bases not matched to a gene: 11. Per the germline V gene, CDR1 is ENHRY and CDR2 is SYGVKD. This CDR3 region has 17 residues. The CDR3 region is CAIRGPWGLAGSNEQFF. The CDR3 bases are TGTGCCATCAGAGGACCCTGGGGACTAGCGGGGTCCAATGAGCAGTTCTTC.

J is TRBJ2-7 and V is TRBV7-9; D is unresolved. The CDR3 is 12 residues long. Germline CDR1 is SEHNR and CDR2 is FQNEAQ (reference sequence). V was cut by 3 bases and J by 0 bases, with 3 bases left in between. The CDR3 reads CASSFGSYEQYF. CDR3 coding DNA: TGTGCCAGCAGCTTCGGCTCCTACGAGCAGTACTTC. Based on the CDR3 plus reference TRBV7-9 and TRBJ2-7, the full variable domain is DTGVSQNPRHKITKRGQNVTFRCDPISEHNRLYWYRQTLGQGPEFLTYFQNEAQLEKSRLLSDRFSAERPKGSFSTLEIQRTEQGDSAMYLCASSFGSYEQYFGPGTRLTVT.

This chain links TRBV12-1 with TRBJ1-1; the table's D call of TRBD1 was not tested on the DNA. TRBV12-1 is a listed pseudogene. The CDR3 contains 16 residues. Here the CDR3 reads CASSFGAQQGGTEAFF. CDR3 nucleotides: TGTGCCAGCAGCTTTGGGGCCCAACAGGGAGGCACTGAAGCTTTCTTT.

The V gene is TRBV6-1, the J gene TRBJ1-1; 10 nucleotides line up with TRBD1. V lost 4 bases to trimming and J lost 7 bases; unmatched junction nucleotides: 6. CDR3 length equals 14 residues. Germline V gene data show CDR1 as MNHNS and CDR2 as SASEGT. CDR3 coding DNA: TGTGCCAGCAGTGGACGGACAGGGGGGGATGAAGCTTTCTTT. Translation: CASSGRTGGDEAFF.

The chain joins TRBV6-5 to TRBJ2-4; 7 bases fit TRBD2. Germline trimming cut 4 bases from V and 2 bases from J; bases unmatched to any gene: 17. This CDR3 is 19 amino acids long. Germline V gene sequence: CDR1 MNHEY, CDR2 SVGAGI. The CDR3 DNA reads TGTGCCAGCAGTTCCCGGCGGTATGGGGGAGGGCCGACCAAAAACATTCAGTACTTC. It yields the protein CASSSRRYGGGPTKNIQYF.

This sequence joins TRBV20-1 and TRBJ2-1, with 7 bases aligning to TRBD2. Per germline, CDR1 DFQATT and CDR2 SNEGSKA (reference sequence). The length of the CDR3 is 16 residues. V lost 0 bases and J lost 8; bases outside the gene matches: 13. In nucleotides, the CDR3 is TGCAGTGCTAGAGACCGTCTGGGGGGGGGTCGGCATGAGCAGTTCTTC. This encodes CSARDRLGGGRHEQFF.

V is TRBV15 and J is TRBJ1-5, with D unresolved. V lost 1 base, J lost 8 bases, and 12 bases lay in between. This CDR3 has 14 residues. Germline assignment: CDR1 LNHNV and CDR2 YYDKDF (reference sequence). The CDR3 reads CATSRGARPEPQHF. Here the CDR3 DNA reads TGTGCCACCAGCAGAGGGGCCCGCCCGGAGCCCCAGCATTTT.

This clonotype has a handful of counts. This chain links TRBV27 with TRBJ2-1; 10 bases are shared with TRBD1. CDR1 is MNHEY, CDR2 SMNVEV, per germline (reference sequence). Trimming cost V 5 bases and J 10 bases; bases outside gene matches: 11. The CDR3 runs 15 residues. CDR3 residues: CASSPSGTGVGEQFF. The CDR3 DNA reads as TGTGCCAGCAGTCCCTCCGGGACAGGGGTGGGGGAGCAGTTCTTC.

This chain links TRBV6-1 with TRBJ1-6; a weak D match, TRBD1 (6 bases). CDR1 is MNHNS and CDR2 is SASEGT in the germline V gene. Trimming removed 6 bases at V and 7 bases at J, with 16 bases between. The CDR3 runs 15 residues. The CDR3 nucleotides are TGTGCCAGCAGACCCCAGGGGAGGGTGAATTCACCCCTCCACTTT. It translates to CASRPQGRVNSPLHF.

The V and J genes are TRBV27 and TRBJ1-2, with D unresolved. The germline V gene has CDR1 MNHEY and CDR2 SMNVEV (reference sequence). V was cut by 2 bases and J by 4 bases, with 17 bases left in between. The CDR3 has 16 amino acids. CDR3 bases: TGTGCCAGCAGTTTAGTGGTTGGTCAGCGACCCTATGGCTACACCTTC. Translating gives CASSLVVGQRPYGYTF.

The CDR3 region has the DNA TGCAGCGTTGAGAAGGGTGGCTCTAATGAAAAACTGTTTTTT. Amino acids: CSVEKGGSNEKLFF. The genes are TRBV29-1 and TRBJ1-4; D is undetermined. The V gene's germline CDR1 is SQVTM and CDR2 ANQGSEA. This CDR3 comprises 14 residues. V was trimmed by 3 bases and J by 3 bases, leaving 11 bases between them. Supplemented by reference TRBV29-1 and TRBJ1-4, the full variable domain reads SAVISQKPSRDICQRGTSLTIQCQVDSQVTMMFWYRQQPGQSLTLIATANQGSEATYESGFVIDKFPISRPNLTFSTLTVSNMSPEDSSIYLCSVEKGGSNEKLFFGSGTQLSVL.

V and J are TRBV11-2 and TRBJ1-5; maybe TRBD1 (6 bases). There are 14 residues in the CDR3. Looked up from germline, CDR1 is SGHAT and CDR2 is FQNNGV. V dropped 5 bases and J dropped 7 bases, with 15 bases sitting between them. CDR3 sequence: CASSRGGNRQPQHF. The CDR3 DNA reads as TGTGCCAGCAGCAGGGGGGGGAACAGACAGCCCCAGCATTTT.

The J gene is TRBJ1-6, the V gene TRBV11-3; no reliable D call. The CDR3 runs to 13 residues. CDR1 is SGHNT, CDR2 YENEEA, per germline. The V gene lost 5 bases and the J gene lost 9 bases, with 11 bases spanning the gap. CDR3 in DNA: TGTGCCAGCAGCCTTGACCCGAGTTCACCCCTCCACTTT. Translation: CASSLDPSSPLHF.

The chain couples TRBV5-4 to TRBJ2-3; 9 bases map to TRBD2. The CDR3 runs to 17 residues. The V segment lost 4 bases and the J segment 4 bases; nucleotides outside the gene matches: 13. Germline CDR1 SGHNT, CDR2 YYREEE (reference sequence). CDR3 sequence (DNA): TGTGCCAGCAGCCCCCCCTGGGTAGCGGGGGCCGCAGATACGCAGTATTTT. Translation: CASSPPWVAGAADTQYF.

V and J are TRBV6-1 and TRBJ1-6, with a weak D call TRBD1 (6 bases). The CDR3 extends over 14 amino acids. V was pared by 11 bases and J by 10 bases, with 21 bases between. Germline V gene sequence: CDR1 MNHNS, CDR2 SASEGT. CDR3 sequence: CASQSRGGTSPLHF. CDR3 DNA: TGTGCCTCCCAAAGCAGGGGAGGCACCTCACCCCTCCACTTT.

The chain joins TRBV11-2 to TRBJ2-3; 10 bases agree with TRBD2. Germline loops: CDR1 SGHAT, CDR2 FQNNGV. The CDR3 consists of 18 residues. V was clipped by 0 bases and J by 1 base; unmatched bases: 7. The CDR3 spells CASSLDPLLAGGTDTQYF. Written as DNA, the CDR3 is TGTGCCAGCAGCTTAGATCCCCTGCTAGCGGGGGGCACAGATACGCAGTATTTT.

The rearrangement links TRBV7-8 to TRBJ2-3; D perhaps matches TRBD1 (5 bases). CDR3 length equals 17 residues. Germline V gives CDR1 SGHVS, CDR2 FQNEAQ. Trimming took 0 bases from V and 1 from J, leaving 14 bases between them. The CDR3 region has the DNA TGTGCCAGCAGCTTAGCCCTGACAGTCCTCCGCACAGATACGCAGTATTTT. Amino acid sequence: CASSLALTVLRTDTQYF.

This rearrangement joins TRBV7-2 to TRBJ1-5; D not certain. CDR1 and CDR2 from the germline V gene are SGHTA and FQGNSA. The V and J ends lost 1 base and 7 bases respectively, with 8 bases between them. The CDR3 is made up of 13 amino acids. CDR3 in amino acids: CASSLGNRQPQHF. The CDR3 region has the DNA TGTGCCAGCAGCTTAGGGAACCGGCAGCCCCAGCATTTT.

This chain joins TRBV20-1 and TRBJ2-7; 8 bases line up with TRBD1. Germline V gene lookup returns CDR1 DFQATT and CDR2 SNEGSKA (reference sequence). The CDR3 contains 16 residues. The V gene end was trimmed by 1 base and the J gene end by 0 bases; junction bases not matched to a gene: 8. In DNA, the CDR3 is TGCAGTGCTAGAGGGTGGGACAGGAGAAGCTCCTACGAGCAGTACTTC. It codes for CSARGWDRRSSYEQYF.

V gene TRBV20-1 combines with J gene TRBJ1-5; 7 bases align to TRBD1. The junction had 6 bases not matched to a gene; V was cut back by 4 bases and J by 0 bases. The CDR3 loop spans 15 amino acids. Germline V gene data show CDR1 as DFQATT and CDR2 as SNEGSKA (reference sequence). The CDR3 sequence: CSATTTGYSNQPQHF. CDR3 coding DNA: TGCAGTGCTACCACGACAGGGTATAGCAATCAGCCCCAGCATTTT.

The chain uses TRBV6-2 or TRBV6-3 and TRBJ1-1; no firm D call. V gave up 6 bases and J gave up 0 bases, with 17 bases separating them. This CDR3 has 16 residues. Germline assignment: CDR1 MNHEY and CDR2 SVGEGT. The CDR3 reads CASSPPMNRMNTEAFF. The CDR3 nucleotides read TGTGCCAGCAGCCCCCCCATGAACAGAATGAACACTGAAGCTTTCTTT.

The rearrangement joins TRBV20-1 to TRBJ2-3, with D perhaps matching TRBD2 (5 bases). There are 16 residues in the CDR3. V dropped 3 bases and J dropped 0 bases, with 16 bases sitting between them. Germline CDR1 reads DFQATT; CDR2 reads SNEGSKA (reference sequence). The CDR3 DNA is TGCAGTGCTAGTCTTCCAGTGGCGGGTAGCACAGATACGCAGTATTTT. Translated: CSASLPVAGSTDTQYF.

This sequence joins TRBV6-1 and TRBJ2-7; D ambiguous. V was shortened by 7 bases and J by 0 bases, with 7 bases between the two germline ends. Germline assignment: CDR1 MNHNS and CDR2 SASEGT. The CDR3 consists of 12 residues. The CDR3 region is CASKHGSYEQYF. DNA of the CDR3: TGTGCCAGCAAGCACGGCTCCTACGAGCAGTACTTC.

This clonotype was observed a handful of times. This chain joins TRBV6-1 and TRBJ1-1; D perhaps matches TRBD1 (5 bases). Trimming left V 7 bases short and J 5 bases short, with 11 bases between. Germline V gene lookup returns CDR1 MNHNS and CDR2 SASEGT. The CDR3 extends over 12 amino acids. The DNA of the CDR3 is TGTGCCAGCACCCCGGGGGGTACTGAAGCTTTCTTT. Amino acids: CASTPGGTEAFF.

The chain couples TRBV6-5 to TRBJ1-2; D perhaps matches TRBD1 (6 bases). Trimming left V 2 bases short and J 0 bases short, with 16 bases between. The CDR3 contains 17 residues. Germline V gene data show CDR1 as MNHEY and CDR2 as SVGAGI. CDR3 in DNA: TGTGCCAGCAGTTACCGAACCCCCCGGGACACTAACTATGGCTACACCTTC. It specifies CASSYRTPRDTNYGYTF.

The CDR3 spells CASSYSKTGGAPYNEQFF. CDR3 in DNA: TGTGCCAGCAGTTACTCGAAGACAGGGGGCGCCCCCTACAATGAGCAGTTCTTC. This chain joins TRBV6-2 or TRBV6-3 and TRBJ2-1; 10 bases line up with TRBD1. Germline V gene sequence: CDR1 MNHEY, CDR2 SVGEGT. The CDR3 length is 18 residues. Losses at the gene ends were 0 bases for V and 2 bases for J; bases not matched to a gene: 7.

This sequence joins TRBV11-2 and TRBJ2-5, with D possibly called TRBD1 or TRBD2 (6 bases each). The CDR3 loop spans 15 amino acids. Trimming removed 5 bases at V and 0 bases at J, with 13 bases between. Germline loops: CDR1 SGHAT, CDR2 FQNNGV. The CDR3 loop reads CASSVGGTNQETQYF. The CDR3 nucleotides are TGTGCCAGCAGCGTAGGGGGGACAAACCAAGAGACCCAGTACTTC. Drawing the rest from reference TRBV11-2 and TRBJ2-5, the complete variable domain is EAGVAQSPRYKIIEKRQSVAFWCNPISGHATLYWYQQILGQGPKLLIQFQNNGVVDDSQLPKDRFSAERLKGVDSTLKIQPAKLEDSAVYLCASSVGGTNQETQYFGPGTRLLVL.

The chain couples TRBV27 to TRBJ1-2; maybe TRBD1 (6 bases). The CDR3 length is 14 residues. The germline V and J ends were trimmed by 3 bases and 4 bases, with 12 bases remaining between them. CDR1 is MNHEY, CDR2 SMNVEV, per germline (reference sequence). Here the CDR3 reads CASSLSGGAYGYTF. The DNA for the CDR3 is TGTGCCAGCAGTTTGTCCGGGGGCGCCTATGGCTACACCTTC.

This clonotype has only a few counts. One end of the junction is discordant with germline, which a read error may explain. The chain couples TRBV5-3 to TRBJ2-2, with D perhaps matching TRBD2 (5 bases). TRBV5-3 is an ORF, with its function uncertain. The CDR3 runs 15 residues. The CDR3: CASSLGGLSAGELFF. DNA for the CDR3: TGTGCCAGCAGCTTGGGCGGGCTTTCGGCCGGGGAGCTGTTTTTT.

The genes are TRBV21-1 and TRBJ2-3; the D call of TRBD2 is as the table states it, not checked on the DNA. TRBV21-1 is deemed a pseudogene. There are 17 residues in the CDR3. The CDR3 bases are TGTGCCAGCAAATACAGAGGACTAGCGGGGACTTCCGATACGCAGTATTTT. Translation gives CASKYRGLAGTSDTQYF.

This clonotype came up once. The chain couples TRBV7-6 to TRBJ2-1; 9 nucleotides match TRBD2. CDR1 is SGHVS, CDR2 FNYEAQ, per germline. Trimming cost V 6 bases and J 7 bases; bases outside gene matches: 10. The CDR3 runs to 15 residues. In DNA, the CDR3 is TGTGCCAGCAGTCGCGGGGGGGATCCATTGAATGAGCAGTTCTTC. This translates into CASSRGGDPLNEQFF. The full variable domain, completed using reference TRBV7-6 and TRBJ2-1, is GAGVSQSPRYKVTKRGQDVALRCDPISGHVSLYWYRQALGQGPEFLTYFNYEAQQDKSGLPNDRFSAERPEGSISTLTIQRTEQRDSAMYRCASSRGGDPLNEQFFGPGTRLTVL.

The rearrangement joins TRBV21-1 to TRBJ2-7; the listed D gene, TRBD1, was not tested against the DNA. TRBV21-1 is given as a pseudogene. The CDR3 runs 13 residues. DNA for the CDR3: TGTGCCAGCAGCAAGGGGGGGGTGTACGAGCAGTACTTC. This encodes CASSKGGVYEQYF.